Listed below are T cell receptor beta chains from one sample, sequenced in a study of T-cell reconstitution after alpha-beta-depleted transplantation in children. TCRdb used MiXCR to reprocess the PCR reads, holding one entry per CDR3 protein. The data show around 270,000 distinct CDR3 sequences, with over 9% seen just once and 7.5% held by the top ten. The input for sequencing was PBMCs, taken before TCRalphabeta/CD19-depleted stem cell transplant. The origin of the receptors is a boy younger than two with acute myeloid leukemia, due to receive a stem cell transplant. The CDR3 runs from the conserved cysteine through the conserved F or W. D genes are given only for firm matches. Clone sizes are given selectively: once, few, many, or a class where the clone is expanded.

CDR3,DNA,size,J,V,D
CSAPLGGQILQETQYF,TGCAGTGCCCCCTTAGGAGGACAGATCCTACAAGAGACCCAGTACTTC,many,TRBJ2-5,TRBV20-1,.
CASSLVPGPYEQYF,TGTGCCAGCAGCTTAGTCCCAGGGCCCTACGAGCAGTACTTC,.,TRBJ2-7,TRBV7-6,.
CSAKKYSRVNTEAFF,TGCAGTGCTAAGAAGTACTCCAGAGTGAACACTGAAGCTTTCTTT,few,TRBJ1-1,TRBV20-1,.
CASGSGQGDSEKLFF,TGTGCTAGTGGTTCCGGACAGGGAGATTCGGAAAAACTGTTTTTT,few,TRBJ1-4,TRBV12-5,TRBD1
CASSVAGGGEQYF,TGTGCCAGCAGCGTAGCGGGAGGAGGCGAGCAGTACTTC,many,TRBJ2-7,TRBV7-9,TRBD2
CASSSLGALSSYNEQFF,TGTGCCAGCAGCTCCTTGGGCGCCCTGAGCTCCTACAATGAGCAGTTCTTC,many,TRBJ2-1,TRBV5-6,.
CASSLQGQTRAEAFF,TGTGCCAGCAGTTTACAGGGACAGACGAGAGCTGAAGCTTTCTTT,many,TRBJ1-1,TRBV12-3/TRBV12-4,TRBD1
CSVSHRLTYEQYF,TGCAGCGTTTCCCACAGGTTAACCTACGAGCAGTACTTC,.,TRBJ2-7,TRBV29-1,.
CSARLSRYNEQFF,TGCAGTGCTAGATTGAGTCGGTACAATGAGCAGTTCTTC,.,TRBJ2-1,TRBV20-1,.
CASSRDSSSYEQYF,TGTGCCAGCAGCCGGGACTCGAGCTCCTACGAGCAGTACTTC,few,TRBJ2-7,TRBV7-2,.
CASLRRPNTGELFF,TGTGCCAGCCTCAGACGGCCGAACACCGGGGAGCTGTTTTTT,many,TRBJ2-2,TRBV7-6,.
CARGWGESNTGELFF,TGTGCCCGCGGATGGGGGGAGTCGAACACCGGGGAGCTGTTTTTT,.,TRBJ2-2,TRBV7-9,.
CSVVADNSNQPQHF,TGCAGCGTTGTTGCCGATAATAGCAATCAGCCCCAGCATTTT,few,TRBJ1-5,TRBV29-1,.
CASSSTTDTQYF,TGCGCCAGCAGCAGTACCACAGATACGCAGTATTTT,many,TRBJ2-3,TRBV5-1,.
CASSPPVGGRGYTF,TGTGCCAGCTCACCACCGGTCGGGGGACGGGGCTACACCTTC,many,TRBJ1-2,TRBV18,.
CARRLALSYEQYF,TGTGCCCGTCGACTAGCGCTATCCTACGAGCAGTACTTC,many,TRBJ2-7,TRBV27,TRBD2
CSGYYTGELFF,TGCAGCGGCTACTACACCGGGGAGCTGTTTTTT,many,TRBJ2-2,TRBV29-1,.
CASSYVRQDNQPQHF,TGTGCCAGCAGTTACGTTCGACAGGACAATCAGCCCCAGCATTTT,few,TRBJ1-5,TRBV6-5,.
CASSLSASIEQFF,TGTGCCAGCAGTTTATCCGCTTCAATTGAGCAGTTCTTC,many,TRBJ2-1,TRBV12-3/TRBV12-4,.
CASSIPHRVEDEQYF,TGTGCCAGCAGTATACCGCACAGGGTAGAGGACGAGCAGTACTTC,many,TRBJ2-7,TRBV2,.
CASSSPGLAGGGTDTQYF,TGTGCCAGCAGCTCACCGGGACTAGCGGGAGGTGGCACAGATACGCAGTATTTT,few,TRBJ2-3,TRBV5-5,TRBD2
CASSLGGLAKNIQYF,TGTGCCAGCAGTTTAGGAGGGCTAGCCAAAAACATTCAGTACTTC,many,TRBJ2-4,TRBV28,.
CASRGSLAKNIQYF,TGTGCCAGCAGGGGCAGCCTAGCCAAAAACATTCAGTACTTC,.,TRBJ2-4,TRBV6-6,.
CASSFPRLAGSETQYF,TGTGCCAGCAGTTTCCCCCGACTAGCGGGAAGCGAGACCCAGTACTTC,.,TRBJ2-5,TRBV28,TRBD2
CSARETRATVETQYF,TGCAGTGCTAGGGAGACCAGGGCGACCGTGGAGACCCAGTACTTC,many,TRBJ2-5,TRBV20-1,.
CASSLEKGAYLGNIQYF,TGTGCCAGCAGCTTAGAAAAGGGGGCCTACTTAGGGAACATTCAGTACTTC,many,TRBJ2-4,TRBV11-2,TRBD1
CASSEDEWGQRNQPQHF,TGTGCCAGCAGTGAAGACGAGTGGGGGCAGAGAAATCAGCCCCAGCATTTT,.,TRBJ1-5,TRBV2,.
CASSSGWGQVVQNYEQYF,TGTGCCAGCAGCTCCGGATGGGGACAGGTCGTTCAAAACTACGAGCAGTACTTC,few,TRBJ2-7,TRBV11-2,TRBD1
CASSFWTGRHDEQFF,TGTGCCAGCAGTTTTTGGACAGGGAGGCACGATGAGCAGTTCTTC,many,TRBJ2-1,TRBV28,TRBD1
CATSDLSGGGTGELFF,TGTGCCACCAGTGATTTAAGCGGAGGGGGCACCGGGGAGCTGTTTTTT,many,TRBJ2-2,TRBV24-1,.
CSAQDRGVGETQYF,TGCAGTGCTCAGGACAGGGGAGTAGGGGAGACCCAGTACTTC,.,TRBJ2-5,TRBV20-1,TRBD1
CASTSLSRDRGHWELFF,TGTGCCAGCACTTCTCTATCCCGGGACAGGGGGCACTGGGAGCTGTTTTTT,many,TRBJ2-2,TRBV28,TRBD1
CAWSGGVSTNEKLFF,TGTGCCTGGAGTGGGGGGGTTTCAACTAATGAAAAACTGTTTTTT,few,TRBJ1-4,TRBV30,.
CASSIALGRVLPEQYF,TGTGCCAGTAGTATAGCCCTCGGGAGGGTCCTCCCGGAGCAGTACTTC,many,TRBJ2-7,TRBV19,TRBD2
CASSLALARDRDNYGYTF,TGTGCCAGCAGCTTAGCCCTCGCGCGGGACAGAGATAACTATGGCTACACCTTC,.,TRBJ1-2,TRBV11-1,TRBD1
CASSFLVGFTAYNEQFF,TGTGCCAGCAGCTTCCTAGTAGGGTTCACGGCCTACAATGAGCAGTTCTTC,few,TRBJ2-1,TRBV5-4,.
CASSSIRDGRLGEAFF,TGTGCCAGCAGCTCCATCCGGGACGGGCGTTTGGGTGAAGCTTTCTTT,few,TRBJ1-1,TRBV7-9,.
CASTDSLGLAGDRQETQYF,TGTGCCAGCACCGACAGTTTGGGACTAGCGGGAGATCGACAAGAGACCCAGTACTTC,many,TRBJ2-5,TRBV25-1,TRBD2
CASSLRTGGFSPLHF,TGTGCCAGCAGCCTCAGGACAGGAGGGTTTTCACCCCTCCACTTT,many,TRBJ1-6,TRBV7-9,TRBD1
CASQSTITGGTGELFF,TGCGCCAGCCAAAGCACCATAACAGGGGGCACCGGGGAGCTGTTTTTT,many,TRBJ2-2,TRBV5-1,TRBD1
CASSPLVGLAGDRHEQYF,TGTGCCAGCAGCCCATTAGTGGGACTAGCGGGAGATCGGCACGAGCAGTACTTC,few,TRBJ2-7,TRBV11-2,TRBD2
CSAIVDRVGNTIYF,TGCAGTGCTATCGTAGACAGGGTTGGAAACACCATATATTTT,many,TRBJ1-3,TRBV20-1,TRBD1